This TCR beta chain stems from a study of cytomegalovirus exposure and HLA in healthy donors. Study-level results: Association of a missense DCLRE1C variant with TCR beta V- and J-gene trimming was reported in a later analysis. CMV serostatus was the sole immune exposure information available. The likely explanation for a cluster of highly shared sequence variants was sequencing artifact. Prior analysis indicated that the majority of TCR beta V segments exhibited productivity approximately 90% or approximately 30% of the time.

Germline loops: CDR1 MNHEY, CDR2 SMNVEV (reference sequence). Deletions cut 5 bases from V and 6 bases from J, with 17 bases between. The CDR3 is made up of 14 amino acids. The PCR employed 60 Vbeta primers together with 13 Jbeta primers. This table comes from immunoSEQ multiplex PCR, and its TCRdb copy is limited to in-frame clones, with some not included. The sample includes roughly 200,000 clones, 70% to 75% seen only once; the top ten take just under 3%. To note about this clone: Its antigen is not known.

The sequencing input was PBMCs. The TCR sequence derives from a male donor in good health and CMV-seronegative. The chain couples TRBV27 to TRBJ2-7; TRBD2 might be the D (6 bases). Here the CDR3 DNA reads TGTGCCAGCAGTCCGGCCGGGGGAAGGGGCGAGCAGTACTTC. Encoded protein: CASSPAGGRGEQYF.